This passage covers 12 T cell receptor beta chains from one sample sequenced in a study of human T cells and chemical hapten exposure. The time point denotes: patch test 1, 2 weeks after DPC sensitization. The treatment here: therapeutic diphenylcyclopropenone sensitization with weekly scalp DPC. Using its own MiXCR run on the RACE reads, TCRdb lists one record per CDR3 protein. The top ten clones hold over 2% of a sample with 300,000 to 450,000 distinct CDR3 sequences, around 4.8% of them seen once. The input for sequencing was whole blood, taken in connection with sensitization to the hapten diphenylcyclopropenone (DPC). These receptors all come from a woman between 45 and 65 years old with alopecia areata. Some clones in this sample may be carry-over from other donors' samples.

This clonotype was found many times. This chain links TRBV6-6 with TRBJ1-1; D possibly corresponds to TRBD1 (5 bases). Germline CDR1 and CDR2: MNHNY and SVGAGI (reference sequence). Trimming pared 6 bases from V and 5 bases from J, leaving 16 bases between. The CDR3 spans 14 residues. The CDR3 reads CASSLGGGGTEAFF. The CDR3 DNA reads TGTGCCAGCAGCCTTGGGGGGGGAGGTACTGAAGCTTTCTTT.

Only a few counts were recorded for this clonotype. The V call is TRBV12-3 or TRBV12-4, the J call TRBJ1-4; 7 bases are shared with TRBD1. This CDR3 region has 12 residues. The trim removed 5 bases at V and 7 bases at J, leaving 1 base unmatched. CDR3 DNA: TGTGCCAGCAGTGGGGACAGTGAAAAACTGTTTTTT. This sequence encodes CASSGDSEKLFF.

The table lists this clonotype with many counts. This CDR3 reads CASSPGTGAEAFF. CDR3 in DNA: TGTGCCAGCAGCCCCGGGACAGGGGCTGAAGCTTTCTTT. The rearrangement joins TRBV11-2 to TRBJ1-1; 10 nucleotides align to TRBD1. J was trimmed by 6 bases and V by 5 bases; bases with no gene match: 3. CDR3 length: 13 amino acids. Germline V gene data show CDR1 as SGHAT and CDR2 as FQNNGV.

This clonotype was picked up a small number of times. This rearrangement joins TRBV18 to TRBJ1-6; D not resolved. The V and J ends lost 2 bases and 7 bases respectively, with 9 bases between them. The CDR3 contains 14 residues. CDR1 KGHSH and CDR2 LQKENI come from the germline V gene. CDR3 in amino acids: CASSPINENSPLHF. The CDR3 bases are TGTGCCAGCTCACCAATAAATGAGAATTCACCCCTCCACTTT.

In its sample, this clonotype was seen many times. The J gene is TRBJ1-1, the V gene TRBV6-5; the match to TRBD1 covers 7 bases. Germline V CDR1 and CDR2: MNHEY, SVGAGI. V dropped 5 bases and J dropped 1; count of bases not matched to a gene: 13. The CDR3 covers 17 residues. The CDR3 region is CASSPGFSGDRNTEAFF. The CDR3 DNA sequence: TGTGCCAGCAGTCCGGGATTTTCAGGGGACAGGAACACTGAAGCTTTCTTT.

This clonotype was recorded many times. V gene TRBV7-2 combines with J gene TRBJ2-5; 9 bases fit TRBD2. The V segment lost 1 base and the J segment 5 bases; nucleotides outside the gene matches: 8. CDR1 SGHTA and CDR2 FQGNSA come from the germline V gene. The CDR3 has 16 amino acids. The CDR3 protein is CASSLVGGGALETQYF. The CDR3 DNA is TGTGCCAGCAGCTTAGTGGGCGGGGGGGCTTTGGAGACCCAGTACTTC.

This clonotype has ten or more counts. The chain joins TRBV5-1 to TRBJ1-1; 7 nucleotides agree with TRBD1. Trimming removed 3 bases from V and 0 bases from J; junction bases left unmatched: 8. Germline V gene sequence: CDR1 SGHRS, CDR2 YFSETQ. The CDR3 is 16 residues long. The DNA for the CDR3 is TGCGCCAGCAGCTCCGGGGACAGAGGATTGAACACTGAAGCTTTCTTT. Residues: CASSSGDRGLNTEAFF.

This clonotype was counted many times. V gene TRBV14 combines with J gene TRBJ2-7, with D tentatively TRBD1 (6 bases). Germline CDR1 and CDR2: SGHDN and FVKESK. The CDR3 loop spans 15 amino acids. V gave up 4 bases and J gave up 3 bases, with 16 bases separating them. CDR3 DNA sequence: TGTGCCAGCAGCCTAAGCCCGGGACACAACTACGAGCAGTACTTC. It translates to CASSLSPGHNYEQYF.

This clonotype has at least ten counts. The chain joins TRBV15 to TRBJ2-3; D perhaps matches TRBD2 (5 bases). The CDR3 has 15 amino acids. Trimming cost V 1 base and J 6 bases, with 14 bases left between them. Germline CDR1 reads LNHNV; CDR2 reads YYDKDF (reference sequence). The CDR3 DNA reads TGTGCCACCAGCAGAGCCCCTAGGGAGTCCGATACGCAGTATTTT. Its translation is CATSRAPRESDTQYF. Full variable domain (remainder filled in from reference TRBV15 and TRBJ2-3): DAMVIQNPRYQVTQFGKPVTLSCSQTLNHNVMYWYQQKSSQAPKLLFHYYDKDFNNEADTPDNFQSRRPNTSFCFLDIRSPGLGDTAMYLCATSRAPRESDTQYFGPGTRLTVL.

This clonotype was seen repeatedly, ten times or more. The CDR3 DNA reads TGCGCCAGCAGCCAAGTCATGCAGGAGACCCAGTACTTC. This translates into CASSQVMQETQYF. The gene calls are TRBV4-1 and TRBJ2-5; no firm D call. The ends were cut back, 1 base at V and 5 bases at J, with 8 bases in the middle. CDR3 size: 13 residues. From germline, CDR1 is MGHRA and CDR2 YSYEKL.

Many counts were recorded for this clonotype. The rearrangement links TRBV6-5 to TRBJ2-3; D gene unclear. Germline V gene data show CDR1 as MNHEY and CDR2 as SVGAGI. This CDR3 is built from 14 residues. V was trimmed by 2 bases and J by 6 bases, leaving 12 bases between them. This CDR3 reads CASSYGVPRDTQYF. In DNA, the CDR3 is TGTGCCAGCAGTTACGGTGTGCCCCGGGATACGCAGTATTTT.

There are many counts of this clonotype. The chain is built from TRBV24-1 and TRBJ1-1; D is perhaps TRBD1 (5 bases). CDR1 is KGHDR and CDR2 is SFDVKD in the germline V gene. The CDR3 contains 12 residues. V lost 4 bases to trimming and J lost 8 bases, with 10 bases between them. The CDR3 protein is CATSDDSQEAFF. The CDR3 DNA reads TGTGCCACCAGTGACGACAGCCAGGAAGCTTTCTTT.